The 6 T cell receptor beta chains below were found in one sample sequenced in a study of CD8 T cells in ankylosing spondylitis (dated by TCRdb to 2017 to 2019). What the research found in general, with its limitations: A TCR beta motif made up of roughly eight highly homologous amino acid variants appeared to be characteristic of blood from ankylosing spondylitis patients.

Their cognate antigens are unknown. The library relied on 5' RACE. TCRdb shows the sequencer as Illumina HiSeq 2500. TCRdb redid the processing of the public reads, applying fastp at Q25 and MiXCR, and retained in-frame beta chains. Merged by CDR3 protein, the rows form single entries marked with the most common genes and DNA. The sample table contains 650,000 to 800,000 distinct CDR3 sequences; only one count was recorded for around 19% of them. Over 15% of the sample belongs to the ten largest clones. Sequencing was carried out using blood, either unsorted or a sorted T cell fraction (not recorded which). These receptors originate from a male donor with ankylosing spondylitis.

DNA of the CDR3: TGCGCCAGCAGCTTGGGCATATCAGGGGATCTTAACTATGGCTACACCTTC. It yields the protein CASSLGISGDLNYGYTF. This chain joins TRBV5-1 and TRBJ1-2; a possible D gene is TRBD1 (6 bases). Germline loops: CDR1 SGHRS, CDR2 YFSETQ. Trimming removed 0 bases from V and 1 base from J, with 16 bases in between. This CDR3 is built from 17 residues.

The rearrangement links TRBV25-1 to TRBJ2-3; D remains unclear. CDR3 length: 13 amino acids. Germline V gives CDR1 MGHDK, CDR2 SYGVNS. Deletions cut 9 bases from V and 3 bases from J, with 13 bases between. The chain's CDR3 is CARDAVLTDTQYF. The CDR3 nucleotides read TGTGCCAGAGATGCGGTGCTAACAGATACGCAGTATTTT.

This rearrangement joins TRBV5-1 to TRBJ1-1, with TRBD1 identical over 7 bases. Germline lookup yields CDR1 SGHRS and CDR2 YFSETQ. The CDR3 covers 14 residues. J lost 3 bases, V lost 3 bases, and 5 bases had no gene match. CDR3 in DNA: TGCGCCAGCAGCTCTGGACAGGTGTACACTGAAGCTTTCTTT. As protein: CASSSGQVYTEAFF.

The table lists this clonotype with a few counts. The chain links TRBV3-1 to TRBJ2-7; tentative D call: TRBD2 (6 bases). The length of the CDR3 is 14 residues. The V gene's germline CDR1 is LGHDT and CDR2 YNNKEL (reference sequence). V lost 4 bases and J 3 bases, leaving 13 bases between the germline ends. The CDR3, as DNA: TGTGCCAGCAGCCTCCGTGGGACTGTCTACGAGCAGTACTTC. Translated, it gives CASSLRGTVYEQYF.

This clonotype was counted between two and nine times. The chain joins TRBV20-1 to TRBJ1-2, with 7 bases matching TRBD1. V lost 6 bases and J lost 6; bases outside the gene matches: 16. The germline V gene encodes CDR1 DFQATT and CDR2 SNEGSKA (reference sequence). The CDR3 totals 15 residues. In nucleotides, the CDR3 is TGCAGTGCCCAAATTCCGGGACAGAGCATCCATGGCTACACCTTC. It specifies CSAQIPGQSIHGYTF.

The chain has TRBV12-3 or TRBV12-4 and TRBJ2-5; TRBD1 aligns across 8 bases. This CDR3 is built from 15 residues. V shed 3 bases and J 2 bases; nucleotides not matched to a gene: 5. CDR3 nucleotides: TGTGCCAGCAGTTTCGGGACAGGACCTCAAGAGACCCAGTACTTC. Translated: CASSFGTGPQETQYF.